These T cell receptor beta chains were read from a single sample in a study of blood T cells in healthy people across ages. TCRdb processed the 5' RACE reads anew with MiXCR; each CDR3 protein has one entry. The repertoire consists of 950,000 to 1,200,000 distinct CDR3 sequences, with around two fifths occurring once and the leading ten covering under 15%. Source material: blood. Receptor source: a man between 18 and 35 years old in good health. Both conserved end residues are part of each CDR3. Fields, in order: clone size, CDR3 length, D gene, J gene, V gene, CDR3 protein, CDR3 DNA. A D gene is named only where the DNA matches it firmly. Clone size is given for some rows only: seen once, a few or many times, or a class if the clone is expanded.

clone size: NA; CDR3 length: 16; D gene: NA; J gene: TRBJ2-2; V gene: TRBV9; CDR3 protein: CASSVVNRENTGELFF; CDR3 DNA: TGTGCCAGCAGCGTAGTCAACAGGGAGAACACCGGGGAGCTGTTTTTT
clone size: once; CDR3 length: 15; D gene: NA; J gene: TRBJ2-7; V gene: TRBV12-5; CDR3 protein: CASGLGQTWDNEQYF; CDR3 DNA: TGTGCTAGTGGTTTGGGACAGACCTGGGACAATGAGCAGTACTTC
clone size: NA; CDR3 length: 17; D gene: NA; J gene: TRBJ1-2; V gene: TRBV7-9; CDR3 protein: CASSLTSDSPANYGYAF; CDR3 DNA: TGTGCCAGCAGCTTAACCTCGGACAGCCCCGCTAACTATGGCTACGCCTTC
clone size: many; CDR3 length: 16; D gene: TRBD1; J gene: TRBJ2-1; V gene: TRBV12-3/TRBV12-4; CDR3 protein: CASSAPGTGNYNEQFF; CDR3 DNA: TGTGCCAGCAGTGCCCCCGGGACAGGAAATTACAATGAGCAGTTCTTC
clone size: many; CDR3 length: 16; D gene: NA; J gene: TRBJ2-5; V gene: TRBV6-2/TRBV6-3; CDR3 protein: CASSYKPGAIKETQYF; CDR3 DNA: TGTGCCAGCAGTTACAAGCCGGGGGCAATTAAAGAGACCCAGTACTTC
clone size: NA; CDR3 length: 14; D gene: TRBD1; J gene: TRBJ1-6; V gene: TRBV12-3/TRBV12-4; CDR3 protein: CASRDTDRGSPLHF; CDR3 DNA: TGTGCCAGCAGGGATACGGACAGGGGCTCACCCCTCCACTTT
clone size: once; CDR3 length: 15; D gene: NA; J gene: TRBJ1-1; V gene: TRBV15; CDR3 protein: CATSASNREIDKAFF; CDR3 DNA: TGTGCCACCAGCGCCTCCAATAGGGAGATTGATAAAGCTTTCTTT
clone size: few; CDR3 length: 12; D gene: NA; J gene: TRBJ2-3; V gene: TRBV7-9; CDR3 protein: CAIRQVSDTQYF; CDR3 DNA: TGTGCCATCCGACAGGTTTCAGATACGCAGTATTTT
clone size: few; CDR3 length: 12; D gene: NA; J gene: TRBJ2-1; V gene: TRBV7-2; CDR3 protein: CASSLIKAAQFF; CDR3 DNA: TGTGCCAGCAGCTTAATAAAGGCAGCACAGTTCTTC
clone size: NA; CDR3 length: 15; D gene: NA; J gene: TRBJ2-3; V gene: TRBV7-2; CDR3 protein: CASSFGGAVADTQYF; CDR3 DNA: TGTGCCAGCAGCTTTGGGGGGGCGGTCGCAGATACGCAGTATTTT
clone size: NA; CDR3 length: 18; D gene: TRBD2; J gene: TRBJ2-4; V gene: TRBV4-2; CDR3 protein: CASSQASYPAGDYNEQYF; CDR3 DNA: TGTGCCAGCAGCCAAGCCTCGTACCCGGCGGGGGATTACAATGAGCAGTACTTC
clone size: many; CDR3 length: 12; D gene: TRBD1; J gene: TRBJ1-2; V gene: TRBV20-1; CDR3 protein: CSAITGDGGYTF; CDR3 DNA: TGCAGTGCAATTACAGGGGATGGGGGCTACACCTTC
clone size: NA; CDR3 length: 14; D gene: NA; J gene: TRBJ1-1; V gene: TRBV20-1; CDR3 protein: CSARGLRGGTEAFF; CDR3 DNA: TGCAGTGCTAGAGGTCTTAGGGGAGGCACTGAAGCTTTCTTT
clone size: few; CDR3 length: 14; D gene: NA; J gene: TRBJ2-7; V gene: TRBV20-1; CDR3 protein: CSASSVRVSYEQYF; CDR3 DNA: TGCAGTGCTAGTTCGGTGCGGGTTTCCTACGAGCAGTACTTC
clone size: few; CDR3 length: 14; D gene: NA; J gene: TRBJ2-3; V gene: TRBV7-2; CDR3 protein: CASSLFLGSDTQYF; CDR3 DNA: TGTGCCAGCAGCCTTTTCTTAGGGTCAGATACGCAGTATTTT
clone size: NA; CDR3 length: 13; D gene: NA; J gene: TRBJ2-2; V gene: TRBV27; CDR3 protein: CASRLVGAGELFF; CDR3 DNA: TGTGCCAGCAGATTAGTAGGCGCCGGGGAGCTGTTTTTT
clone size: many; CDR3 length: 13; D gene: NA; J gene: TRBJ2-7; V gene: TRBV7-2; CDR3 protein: CASSLSGDYEQYF; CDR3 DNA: TGTGCCAGCAGCTTGTCAGGGGACTACGAGCAGTACTTC
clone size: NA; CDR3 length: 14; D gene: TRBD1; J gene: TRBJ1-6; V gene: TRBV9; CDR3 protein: CASSWGTEDSPLHF; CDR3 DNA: TGTGCCAGCAGCTGGGGGACAGAGGATTCACCCCTCCACTTT
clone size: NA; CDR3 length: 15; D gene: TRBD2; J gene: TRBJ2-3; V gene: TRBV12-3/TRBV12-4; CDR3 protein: CASTPSGGQADTQYF; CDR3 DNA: TGTGCCAGCACCCCCAGCGGGGGGCAGGCAGATACGCAGTATTTT
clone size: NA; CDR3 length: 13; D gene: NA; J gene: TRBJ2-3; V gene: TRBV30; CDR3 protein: CAWSVEGQDTQYF; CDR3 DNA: TGTGCCTGGAGCGTTGAAGGGCAAGATACGCAGTATTTT
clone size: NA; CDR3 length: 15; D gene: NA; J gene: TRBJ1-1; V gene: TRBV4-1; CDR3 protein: CASSQMDSVNTEAFF; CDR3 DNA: TGCGCCAGCAGCCAGATGGACAGTGTGAACACTGAAGCTTTCTTT
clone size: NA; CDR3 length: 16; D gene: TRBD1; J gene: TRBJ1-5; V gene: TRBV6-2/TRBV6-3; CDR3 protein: CASSSRDRGSNQPQHF; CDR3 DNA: TGTGCCAGCAGTTCCCGGGACAGGGGATCCAATCAGCCCCAGCATTTT
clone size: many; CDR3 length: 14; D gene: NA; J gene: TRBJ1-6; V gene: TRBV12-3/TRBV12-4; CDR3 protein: CASSLSGANSPLHF; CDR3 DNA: TGTGCCAGCAGTTTGTCAGGGGCGAATTCACCCCTCCACTTT
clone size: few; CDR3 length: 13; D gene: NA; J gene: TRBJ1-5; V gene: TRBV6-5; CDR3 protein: CASSPVEDQPQHF; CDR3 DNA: TGTGCCAGCAGCCCGGTGGAAGATCAGCCCCAGCATTTT
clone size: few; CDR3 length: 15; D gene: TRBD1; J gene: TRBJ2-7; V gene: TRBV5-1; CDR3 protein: CASSLFGDRVHEQYF; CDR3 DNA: TGCGCCAGCAGCTTGTTCGGGGACAGGGTCCACGAGCAGTACTTC
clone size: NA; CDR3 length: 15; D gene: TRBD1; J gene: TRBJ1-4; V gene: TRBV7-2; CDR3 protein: CASSTRQGQVEKLFF; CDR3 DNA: TGTGCCAGCAGCACACGACAGGGTCAAGTTGAAAAACTGTTTTTT
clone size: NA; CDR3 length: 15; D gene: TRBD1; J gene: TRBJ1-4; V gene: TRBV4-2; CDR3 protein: CASSHFGQGDEKLFF; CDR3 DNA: TGTGCCAGCAGCCACTTTGGACAGGGAGATGAAAAACTGTTTTTT
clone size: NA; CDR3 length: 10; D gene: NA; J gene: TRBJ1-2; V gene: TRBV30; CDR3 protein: CAWSDLGYTF; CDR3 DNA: TGTGCCTGGAGTGATCTTGGCTACACCTTC
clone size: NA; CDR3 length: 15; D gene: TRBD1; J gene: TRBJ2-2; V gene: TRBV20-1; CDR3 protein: CSATTGAANTGELFF; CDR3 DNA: TGCAGTGCTACAACAGGGGCGGCGAACACCGGGGAGCTGTTTTTT
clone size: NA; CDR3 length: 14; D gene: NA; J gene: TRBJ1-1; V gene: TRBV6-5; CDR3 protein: CASSFDRLNTEAFF; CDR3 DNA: TGTGCCAGCAGCTTCGACAGATTGAACACTGAAGCTTTCTTT
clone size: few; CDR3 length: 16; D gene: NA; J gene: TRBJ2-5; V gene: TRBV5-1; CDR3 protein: CASSFIPGNGQETQYF; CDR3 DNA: TGCGCCAGCAGCTTCATCCCAGGGAACGGCCAAGAGACCCAGTACTTC
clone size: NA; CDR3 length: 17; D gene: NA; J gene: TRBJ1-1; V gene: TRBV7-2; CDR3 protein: CASSLFAGGTMNTEAFF; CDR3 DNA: TGTGCCAGCAGCTTATTCGCAGGAGGTACAATGAACACTGAAGCTTTCTTT
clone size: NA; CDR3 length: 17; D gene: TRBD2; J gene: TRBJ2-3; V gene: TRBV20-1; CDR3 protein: CSARETTSGGHRGTQYF; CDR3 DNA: TGCAGTGCTAGAGAGACTACTAGCGGGGGCCACCGAGGAACGCAGTATTTT
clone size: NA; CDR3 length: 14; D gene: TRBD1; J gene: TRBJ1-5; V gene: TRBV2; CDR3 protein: CASSEIRGHQPQHF; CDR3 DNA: TGTGCCAGCAGTGAAATCAGGGGGCATCAGCCCCAGCATTTT
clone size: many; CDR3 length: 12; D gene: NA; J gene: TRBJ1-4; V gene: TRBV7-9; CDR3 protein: CASSPPYEKLFF; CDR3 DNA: TGTGCCAGCAGCCCGCCCTATGAAAAACTGTTTTTT
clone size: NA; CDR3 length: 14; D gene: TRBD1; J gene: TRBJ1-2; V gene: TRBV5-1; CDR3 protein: CASSKNQGVDGYTF; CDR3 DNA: TGCGCCAGCAGCAAAAACCAGGGGGTAGATGGCTACACCTTC
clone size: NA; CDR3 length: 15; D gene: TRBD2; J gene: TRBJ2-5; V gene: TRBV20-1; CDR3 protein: CSARARTSGLETQYF; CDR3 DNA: TGCAGTGCTAGGGCCAGGACTAGCGGTCTGGAGACCCAGTACTTC
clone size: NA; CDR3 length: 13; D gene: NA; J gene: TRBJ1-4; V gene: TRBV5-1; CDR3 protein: CASSTAWREKLFF; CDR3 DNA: TGCGCCAGCAGCACTGCCTGGAGGGAAAAACTGTTTTTT
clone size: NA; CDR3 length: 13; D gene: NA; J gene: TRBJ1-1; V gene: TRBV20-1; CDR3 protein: CSAQALRSTEAFF; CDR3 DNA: TGCAGTGCTCAGGCCCTGAGAAGCACTGAAGCTTTCTTT
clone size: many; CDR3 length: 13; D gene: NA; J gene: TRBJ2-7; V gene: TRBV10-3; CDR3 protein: CASTDRLSYEQYF; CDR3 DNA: TGTGCCTCCACCGACAGGCTTTCCTACGAGCAGTACTTC
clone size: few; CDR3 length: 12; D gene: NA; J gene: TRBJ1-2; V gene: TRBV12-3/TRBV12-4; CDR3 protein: CASSLGEISYTF; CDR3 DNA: TGTGCCAGCAGTTTGGGGGAAATCAGCTACACCTTC
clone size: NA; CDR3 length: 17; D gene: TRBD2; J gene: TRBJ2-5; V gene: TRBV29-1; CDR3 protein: CSVEVFGTSGGGETRYF; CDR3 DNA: TGCAGCGTTGAAGTTTTTGGGACTAGCGGGGGGGGAGAGACCCGGTACTTC
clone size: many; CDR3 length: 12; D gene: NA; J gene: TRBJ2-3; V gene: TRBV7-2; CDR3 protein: CASSLFEDTQYF; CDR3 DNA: TGTGCCAGCAGCCTTTTTGAGGATACGCAGTATTTT
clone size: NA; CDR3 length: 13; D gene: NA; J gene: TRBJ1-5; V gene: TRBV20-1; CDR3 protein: CSASRGVNQPQHF; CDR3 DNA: TGCAGTGCCAGCCGTGGGGTCAATCAGCCCCAGCATTTT
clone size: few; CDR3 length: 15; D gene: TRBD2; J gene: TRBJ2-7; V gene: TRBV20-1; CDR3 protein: CSARDTGLAGYEQYF; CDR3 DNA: TGCAGTGCTAGAGATACGGGGCTAGCGGGGTACGAGCAGTACTTC
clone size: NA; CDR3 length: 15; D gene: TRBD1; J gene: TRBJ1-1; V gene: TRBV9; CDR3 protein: CASSVDGDSYTEAFF; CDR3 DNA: TGTGCCAGCAGCGTAGATGGGGACAGCTACACTGAAGCTTTCTTT
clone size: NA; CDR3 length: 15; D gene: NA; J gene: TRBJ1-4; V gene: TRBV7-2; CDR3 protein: CASSLTGREGEKLFF; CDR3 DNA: TGTGCCAGCAGCTTAACGGGCAGGGAAGGTGAAAAACTGTTTTTT
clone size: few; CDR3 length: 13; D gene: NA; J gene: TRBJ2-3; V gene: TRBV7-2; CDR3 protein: CASLQDPTDTQYF; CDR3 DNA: TGTGCCAGCCTACAGGACCCGACAGATACGCAGTATTTT
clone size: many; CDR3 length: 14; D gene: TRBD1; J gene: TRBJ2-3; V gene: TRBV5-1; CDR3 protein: CASSLQGALNTQYF; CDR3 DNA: TGCGCCAGCAGCTTGCAGGGGGCGCTGAATACGCAGTATTTT
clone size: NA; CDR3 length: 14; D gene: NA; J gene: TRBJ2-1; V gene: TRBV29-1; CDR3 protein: CSIITGPGGGEQFF; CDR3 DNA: TGCAGCATAATAACAGGGCCCGGAGGGGGAGAGCAGTTCTTC
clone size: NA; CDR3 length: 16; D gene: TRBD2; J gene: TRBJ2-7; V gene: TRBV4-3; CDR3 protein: CASSPKLAGVTYEQYF; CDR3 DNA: TGCGCCAGCAGCCCTAAACTAGCGGGAGTTACCTACGAGCAGTACTTC